Described below is a single T cell receptor beta chain sequence and its context. Its target is not known. The sample is drawn from a study of blood T cells in healthy people across ages. Study-level findings and limits: Donors of long life had a larger count of naive CD4+ cells and greater diversity than aged donors.

It was with a sample-barcoded 5' primer and a J-beta primer mix that a second PCR of about 6 to 12 cycles was run. A template-switch adaptor that had 12 random nucleotides put a tag on each cDNA molecule. TCRdb reprocessed the 5' RACE reads via MiXCR and lists one record per CDR3 protein. Of approximately 690,000 distinct CDR3 sequences in the sample, about 54% were seen once. Samples each yielded at least 5 micrograms of total RNA. The sample was blood. The receptor comes from a man aged 55-75 years in good health.

The CDR3 DNA sequence: TGCGCCAGCAGTTACCTGGGGGCGCAATCCTACAATGAGCAGTTCTTC. Translated, it gives CASSYLGAQSYNEQFF. The rearrangement links TRBV5-1 to TRBJ2-1, with D possibly TRBD1 on 6 matching bases. Trimming cost V 5 bases and J 1 base, with 16 bases left between them. Per the germline V gene, CDR1 is SGHRS and CDR2 is YFSETQ. The CDR3 runs to 16 residues.